This T cell receptor (beta chain) was identified during a study of blood T cell repertoires in COVID-19. Turning to the study itself: Sites across the United States, Italy and Spain contributed samples from acute and convalescent COVID-19.

Study processing details: Amplifying reference gene primers gave estimates of nucleated cell counts. Data came from immunoSEQ multiplex PCR; TCRdb stores just in-frame clones and leaves some out. V and J calls and clone size are given by that table; D and trimming were obtained from the DNA. The table includes around 140,000 clones, roughly 90% detected once. The CDR3 contains 14 residues. The sequenced sample consisted of peripheral blood. The chain combines TRBV21-1 with TRBJ1-1; no check of the table's D call, TRBD1, against the DNA was made. TRBV21-1 represents a pseudogene. This TCR derives from a man between 65 and 79 years old with active COVID-19. For the CDR3, the DNA is TGTGCCAGCAGGGGGACCGGGACATGCACTGAAGCTTTCTTT. Protein sequence: CASRGTGTCTEAFF.